The 12 T cell receptor beta chains below come from one sample, sequenced in a study of cytomegalovirus exposure and HLA in healthy donors. Data came from immunoSEQ multiplex PCR; TCRdb stores just in-frame clones and leaves some out. The sample contains 71,000 or so clones, roughly 94% of which appear only once. Sequencing was performed on PBMCs. The receptors were sampled from a man aged 18-30 years in good health and CMV-seropositive.

V gene TRBV29-1 combines with J gene TRBJ2-3; D gene uncertain. Germline V CDR1 and CDR2: SQVTM, ANQGSEA. The CDR3 loop spans 13 amino acids. The germline V and J ends were trimmed by 3 bases and 0 bases, with 7 bases remaining between them. The CDR3: CSVDRRSTDTQYF. CDR3 nucleotides: TGCAGCGTTGACAGAAGAAGCACAGATACGCAGTATTTT.

The V call is TRBV5-1, the J call TRBJ1-1; D might be TRBD1 (5 bases). CDR3 length: 13 residues. Trimming removed 5 bases at V and 0 bases at J, with 8 bases between. Germline V gives CDR1 SGHRS, CDR2 YFSETQ. CDR3: CASSRTMNTEAFF. As DNA, the CDR3 is TGCGCCAGCAGTCGGACAATGAACACTGAAGCTTTCTTT.

J is TRBJ1-2 and V is TRBV7-9; no clear D. V was trimmed by 3 bases and J by 0 bases, leaving 8 bases between them. The germline CDR1 and CDR2 sequences are SEHNR and FQNEAQ (reference sequence). The CDR3 consists of 14 residues. The DNA for the CDR3 is TGTGCCAGCAGCTTGTCTTCTGCTAACTATGGCTACACCTTC. It is translated as CASSLSSANYGYTF. Drawing the rest from reference TRBV7-9 and TRBJ1-2, the complete variable domain is DTGVSQNPRHKITKRGQNVTFRCDPISEHNRLYWYRQTLGQGPEFLTYFQNEAQLEKSRLLSDRFSAERPKGSFSTLEIQRTEQGDSAMYLCASSLSSANYGYTFGSGTRLTVV.

This chain links TRBV10-3 with TRBJ2-7; a weak D match, TRBD2 (5 bases). The V end was cut by 0 bases, the J end by 5 bases, with 8 bases between. Germline V gives CDR1 ENHRY, CDR2 SYGVKD. The length of the CDR3 is 13 residues. The CDR3 region is CAISESNGNEQYF. As DNA, the CDR3 is TGTGCCATCAGTGAGTCGAACGGGAACGAGCAGTACTTC.

This chain links TRBV18 with TRBJ1-6; TRBD1 is a possible D gene (6 bases). CDR1 is KGHSH and CDR2 is LQKENI in the germline V gene. This CDR3 spans 16 amino acids. V was shortened by 1 base and J by 6 bases, with 13 bases between the two germline ends. CDR3 protein: CASSPRLQGSNSPLHF. The CDR3 coding sequence is TGTGCCAGCTCACCACGACTACAGGGCTCTAATTCACCCCTCCACTTT.

DNA of the CDR3: TGTGCCAGCGGGGGACTAAGGGGAGAGCAGTACTTC. This gives the protein CASGGLRGEQYF. The chain links TRBV9 to TRBJ2-7; 7 bases agree with TRBD2. This CDR3 has 12 residues. The trim removed 7 bases at V and 7 bases at J, leaving 8 bases unmatched. Per germline, CDR1 SGDLS and CDR2 YYNGEE.

The chain employs TRBV27 and TRBJ2-7; possible D gene TRBD2, 5 bases. With 6 bases removed from V and 3 bases from J, the gap between germline ends came to 12 bases. The CDR3 contains 13 residues. CDR1 and CDR2 from the germline V gene are MNHEY and SMNVEV (reference sequence). CDR3 protein: CASRLRGRYEQYF. The CDR3 DNA follows: TGTGCCAGCAGGCTTCGGGGTCGCTACGAGCAGTACTTC.

The chain employs TRBV18 and TRBJ2-7; 12 bases are shared with TRBD1. V was clipped by 3 bases and J by 1 base; unmatched bases: 13. The CDR3 is 19 residues long. Looked up from germline, CDR1 is KGHSH and CDR2 is LQKENI. The CDR3 spells CASSPSPGTGGAPSYEQYF. Written as DNA, the CDR3 is TGTGCCAGCTCACCGTCCCCCGGGACAGGGGGCGCCCCGTCCTACGAGCAGTACTTC.

The V and J genes are TRBV2 and TRBJ2-2; 10 positions agree with TRBD2. The CDR3 contains 15 residues. Germline trimming cut 6 bases from V and 5 bases from J; bases unmatched to any gene: 6. Germline V gene sequence: CDR1 SNHLY, CDR2 FYNNEI. The CDR3 sequence is CASRLASGSTGELFF. The CDR3 DNA reads TGTGCCAGCAGATTGGCTAGCGGGAGTACCGGGGAGCTGTTTTTT.

The chain employs TRBV6-1 and TRBJ2-6; 7 bases are a match to TRBD1. V trimming: 10 bases; J trimming: 0 bases; junction bases outside the gene matches: 3. From germline, CDR1 is MNHNS and CDR2 SASEGT. The CDR3 is 14 amino acids. The DNA of the CDR3 is TGTGCCACCGGGGACAGCTCTGGGGCCAACGTCCTGACTTTC. Its translation is CATGDSSGANVLTF.

This chain uses TRBV9 with TRBJ2-3, with TRBD1 identical over 11 bases. The CDR3 spans 17 residues. With V trimmed by 4 bases and J by 5 bases, 12 bases remained unmatched. Per germline, CDR1 SGDLS and CDR2 YYNGEE. CDR3 DNA sequence: TGTGCCAGCAGCCGACTACCGGGACAGGGGGTCATAGATACGCAGTATTTT. It yields the protein CASSRLPGQGVIDTQYF. The full variable domain, completed using reference TRBV9 and TRBJ2-3, is DSGVTQTPKHLITATGQRVTLRCSPRSGDLSVYWYQQSLDQGLQFLIQYYNGEERAKGNILERFSAQQFPDLHSELNLSSLELGDSALYFCASSRLPGQGVIDTQYFGPGTRLTVL.

DNA for the CDR3: TGTGCCAGCAGCCTCCGGTGGACAGGGGGCTATGGCTACACCTTC. This translates into CASSLRWTGGYGYTF. This chain uses TRBV9 with TRBJ1-2; TRBD1 aligns across 10 bases. This CDR3 has 15 residues. CDR1 and CDR2 (germline): SGDLS, YYNGEE. V shed 4 bases and J 4 bases; nucleotides not matched to a gene: 7.